Listed below are T cell receptor beta chains from one sample, sequenced in a study of technical replicates of blood from several donors. Profiled with immunoSEQ multiplex PCR; TCRdb holds only in-frame clones, not every one. The repertoire holds tens of thousands of clones, with 90% to 95% as singletons. Specimen: T cells isolated from PBMCs. The source is a human donor in good health. Each CDR3 is given with its conserved first and last residue. D genes are given only for firm matches. Clone size is stated in some rows and not others, as once, few, many or a class when expanded.

v_call,j_call,d_call,clone_size,cdr3_nt,cdr3_aa
TRBV7-9,TRBJ2-2,TRBD1,.,TGTGCCAGCAGCTTAGTGGGACAGGGGGCAAGAACCGGGGAGCTGTTTTTT,CASSLVGQGARTGELFF
TRBV29-1,TRBJ1-2,.,.,TGCAGCGTTGAACGCGGGTTCACTAACTATGGCTACACCTTC,CSVERGFTNYGYTF
TRBV1,TRBJ2-7,.,.,TGCACCAGCAGCCAAGCTTCTTCGGACAGGGCTAACTACGAGCAGTACTTC,CTSSQASSDRANYEQYF
TRBV6-1,TRBJ2-7,TRBD1,.,TGTGCCAGCAGTGAAGCCCACATACCGGGACAGGGGGCGTGTGAGCAGTACTTC,CASSEAHIPGQGACEQYF
TRBV9,TRBJ1-2,.,.,TGTGCCAGCAGCAGACAGTTCGATGGCTACACCTTC,CASSRQFDGYTF
TRBV5-6,TRBJ1-1,TRBD1,.,TGTGCCAGCAGCTTTCCGGGACAGGGAACTGAAGCTTTCTTT,CASSFPGQGTEAFF
TRBV19,TRBJ2-1,.,.,TGTGCCAGTAGTCCTGGGAGCGGCGGTCTCAATGAGCAGTTCTTC,CASSPGSGGLNEQFF
TRBV11-2,TRBJ2-7,TRBD2,.,TGTGCCAGCAGCTCCATTCGGCGGACTAGCGGGAGGGCCGCCTACGAGCAGTACTTC,CASSSIRRTSGRAAYEQYF
TRBV25-1,TRBJ1-6,.,.,TGTGCCAGCAGCCGATCCACATACCTTTCACCCCTCCACTTT,CASSRSTYLSPLHF
TRBV10-2,TRBJ1-1,.,.,TGCGCCAGCAATCCCACGAGGAACACTGAAGCTTTCTTT,CASNPTRNTEAFF
TRBV5-1,TRBJ2-1,TRBD2,.,TGCGCCAGCAGCGGGCGGCTAGCGGGAGTCTACAATGAGCAGTTCTTC,CASSGRLAGVYNEQFF
TRBV9,TRBJ2-3,.,.,TGTGCCAGCAGCGCCACAGGTGGTAGCACAGATACGCAGTATTTT,CASSATGGSTDTQYF
TRBV6-5,TRBJ1-1,.,.,TGTGCCAGCAGTTATTTCAGGGGTAACACTGAAGCTTTCTTT,CASSYFRGNTEAFF
TRBV9,TRBJ2-4,.,.,TGTGCCAGCAGCCCCGCCCGGGGTATTCAGTACTTC,CASSPARGIQYF
TRBV25-1,TRBJ2-7,TRBD2,.,TGTGCCAGCAGTCTGAGTGCGACTAGCGCCTACGAGCAGTACTTC,CASSLSATSAYEQYF
TRBV10-3,TRBJ2-3,TRBD2,.,TGTGCCATCAGTCGGCGGGAGACTGATACGCAGTATTTT,CAISRRETDTQYF
TRBV29-1,TRBJ2-7,.,.,TGCAGCGTTGAGGTCAGGGCCTACGAGCAGTACTTC,CSVEVRAYEQYF
TRBV7-3,TRBJ1-1,.,.,TGTGCCAGCAGCTTAATTAACGGAGCAGAAGCTTTCTTT,CASSLINGAEAFF
TRBV7-2,TRBJ2-7,.,.,TGTGCCAGCAGCCCATACCTTTCAGGTTACGAGCAGTACTTC,CASSPYLSGYEQYF
TRBV2,TRBJ1-2,.,.,TGTGCCAGCAGTGTCGGACAGTATTTAGCTAACTATGGCTACACCTTC,CASSVGQYLANYGYTF
TRBV30,TRBJ1-6,.,.,TGTGCCTGGAGTGTACTATCACCCCTCCACTTT,CAWSVLSPLHF
TRBV10-3,TRBJ2-1,.,.,TGTGCCATCAGTGAGTCGATGGGAGGCTCCTACAATGAGCAGTTCTTC,CAISESMGGSYNEQFF
TRBV10-1,TRBJ2-4,TRBD1,few,TGCGCCAGCAGTGAGTCGCACAGGGGAGATAACATTCAGTACTTC,CASSESHRGDNIQYF
TRBV5-1,TRBJ2-1,TRBD2,.,TGCGCCAGCAGTTTGGGACTAGCCTTCTACAATGAGCAGTTCTTC,CASSLGLAFYNEQFF
TRBV5-1,TRBJ2-5,TRBD2,.,TGCGCCAGCAGGGGTACTAGCGGGGCGTACCAAGAGACCCAGTACTTC,CASRGTSGAYQETQYF
TRBV6-5,TRBJ2-7,.,.,TGTGCCAGCGGGGGTGGGGGAGGCTCCTACGAGCAGTACTTC,CASGGGGGSYEQYF
TRBV19,TRBJ1-5,.,.,TGTGCCAGTAGTATTATAAAGGGACAACCAAGCAATCAGCCCCAGCATTTT,CASSIIKGQPSNQPQHF
TRBV4-1,TRBJ2-2,TRBD2,.,TGCGCCAGCAGCCAAGCTAGCGGGGGTAGCACCGGGGAGCTGTTTTTT,CASSQASGGSTGELFF
TRBV7-2,TRBJ2-3,TRBD2,.,TGTGCCAGCTCCCGACTAGCGGGTAGCACAGATACGCAGTATTTT,CASSRLAGSTDTQYF
TRBV7-9,TRBJ1-6,.,once,TGTGCCAGCAGCTTAGAGTCGGGTTCACCCCTCCACTTT,CASSLESGSPLHF
TRBV6-6,TRBJ2-3,.,.,TGTGCCAGCAGTTCCGACAGGCTGACCACAGATACGCAGTATTTT,CASSSDRLTTDTQYF
TRBV5-6,TRBJ1-6,.,once,TGTGCCAGCAAATCAGGGTTTTACGATTCACCCCTCCACTTT,CASKSGFYDSPLHF
TRBV19,TRBJ2-7,.,few,TGTGCCAGTTCTTGGGGGCGGAACTCCTACGAGCAGTACTTC,CASSWGRNSYEQYF
TRBV5-4,TRBJ2-7,TRBD2,.,TGTGCCAGCAGCCCGGCGGGGGTCGGGGGACTCTACGAGCAGTACTTC,CASSPAGVGGLYEQYF
TRBV11-2,TRBJ2-1,.,.,TGTGCCAGCAGCTACCTGAGTAGGGGATTGGGGAACAATGAGCAGTTCTTC,CASSYLSRGLGNNEQFF
TRBV5-4,TRBJ2-7,TRBD2,.,TGTGCCAGCAGCTTGATACTAGCGGGAGACAACGCCTACGAGCAGTACTTC,CASSLILAGDNAYEQYF
TRBV27,TRBJ1-1,.,few,TGTGCCAGCAGTCTGGATCGGGGAAACACTGAAGCTTTCTTT,CASSLDRGNTEAFF
TRBV4-1,TRBJ2-2,.,.,TGCGCCAGCAGCCAAGTAACCGGGGAGCTGTTTTTT,CASSQVTGELFF
TRBV4-1,TRBJ2-1,TRBD2,.,TGCGCCAGCAGCCAAGATAGGAGAGTAACGGAATGGACTAGCACCCACAATGAGCAGTTCTTC,CASSQDRRVTEWTSTHNEQFF
TRBV5-1,TRBJ2-1,.,.,TGCGCCAGCAGCTTGGGACAGGCGTCTGCCTACAATGAGCAGTTCTTC,CASSLGQASAYNEQFF
TRBV9,TRBJ2-2,TRBD2,.,TGTGCCAGCAGCGTAGCTAGCGGACCCACCGGGGAGCTGTTTTTT,CASSVASGPTGELFF
TRBV4-1,TRBJ1-5,.,.,TGCGCCAGCAGCCTGGCCGCACACTATAGCAATCAGCCCCAGCATTTT,CASSLAAHYSNQPQHF
TRBV4-1,TRBJ2-7,.,.,TGCGCCAGCAGCCAAGGTTTGTCGGGGAACCCCTACGAGCAGTACTTC,CASSQGLSGNPYEQYF
TRBV28,TRBJ1-4,.,.,TGTGCCAGCACGGACAGTATTGGTGATGAAAAACTGTTTTTT,CASTDSIGDEKLFF
TRBV5-5,TRBJ2-2,.,.,TGTGCCAGCGGGCCCCGCAGCGGCACCGGGGAGCTGTTTTTT,CASGPRSGTGELFF
TRBV4-1,TRBJ1-1,TRBD1,.,TGCGCCAGCAGCCAGGGACAGGGTAGCACTGAAGCTTTCTTT,CASSQGQGSTEAFF
TRBV5-8,TRBJ2-2,.,.,TGTGCCAGCAGCTTGATGGCTAGCTGGGACACCGGGGAGCTGTTTTTT,CASSLMASWDTGELFF
TRBV6-1,TRBJ1-5,.,.,TGTGCCAGCAGTAGCGGACAGAATCAGCCCCAGCATTTT,CASSSGQNQPQHF
TRBV4-1,TRBJ2-1,TRBD2,.,TGCGCCAGCAGCCAAGATTTGGGGAGGGACTGGAACAATGAGCAGTTCTTC,CASSQDLGRDWNNEQFF
TRBV28,TRBJ2-2,.,.,TGTGCCAGCAACTCATGGCAGGGATGGACCGGGGAGCTGTTTTTT,CASNSWQGWTGELFF
TRBV6-5,TRBJ2-1,.,once,TGTGCCAGCACCCTAACGGAAGGGGGACGGGAGCAGTTCTTC,CASTLTEGGREQFF
TRBV10-1,TRBJ1-2,TRBD1,.,TGCGCCAGCAGTGAACGTGTTCAAGGGGGCTCGGGCTACACCTTC,CASSERVQGGSGYTF
TRBV10-1,TRBJ2-2,TRBD2,.,TGCGCCAGCAGTCCCGGCGGACTAGCGGGGGGGTTAAATACCGGGGAGCTGTTTTTT,CASSPGGLAGGLNTGELFF
TRBV5-1,TRBJ1-2,TRBD1,.,TGCGCCAGCAGCTTAAGGGAGACAGGGGACGTCCTCTATGGCTACACCTTC,CASSLRETGDVLYGYTF
TRBV7-9,TRBJ1-2,TRBD1,.,TGTGCCAGCAGCATACAGGACAGGGAGATCTATGGCTACACCTTC,CASSIQDREIYGYTF
TRBV5-1,TRBJ1-4,.,.,TGCGCCAGCAGCTTGGCCGGGAACAGTAATGGAAAACTGTTTTTT,CASSLAGNSNGKLFF
TRBV7-9,TRBJ1-2,.,.,TGTGCCAGCAGCTTTCAACGTGAACGGGGTTCTGGGCAAGGCTACACCTTC,CASSFQRERGSGQGYTF
TRBV27,TRBJ2-1,TRBD1,.,TGTGCCAGCAGTTTTAGGGACAGGGACAATGAGCAGTTCTTC,CASSFRDRDNEQFF
TRBV11-2,TRBJ2-1,.,.,TGTGCCAGCAGCTTAGCGGTAGAGTACAATGAGCAGTTCTTC,CASSLAVEYNEQFF
TRBV2,TRBJ2-3,TRBD2,.,TGTGCCACCCGGGGGGAGGTTAGCACAGATACGCAGTATTTT,CATRGEVSTDTQYF